This T cell receptor beta chain derives from a study of T-cell memory formation after mild COVID-19. Overall study context: TCR clusters showed largely donor specificity. Study-wide results and caveats: Among contracting clones, CD4+ were mainly CM/EM and CD8+ enriched in EMRA. Within pre-infection memory, some responding clones were found, suggesting cross-reactive memory joined.

The V gene's germline CDR1 is SEHNR and CDR2 FQNEAQ (reference sequence). The CDR3 is 16 amino acids. The ends were cut back, 4 bases at V and 4 bases at J, with 17 bases in the middle. In regard to this clonotype: Its antigen is currently unknown.

MiXCR was run by TCRdb on the 5' RACE reads, yielding one entry per CDR3 protein. The sample lists roughly 180,000 distinct CDR3 sequences, 11% occurring once. What was sequenced was PBMCs or a T cell subset sorted from them (not recorded which). The chain has TRBV7-9 and TRBJ1-5, with a possible D match to TRBD1 (5 bases). The source is a man between 18 and 35 years old who had mild COVID-19 (a few samples of this study predate the infection). Cell type and time point are not known. Here the CDR3 DNA reads TGTGCCAGCAGCTCACCCTCCGGGACGGGAAATCAGCCCCAGCATTTT. Its translation is CASSSPSGTGNQPQHF.